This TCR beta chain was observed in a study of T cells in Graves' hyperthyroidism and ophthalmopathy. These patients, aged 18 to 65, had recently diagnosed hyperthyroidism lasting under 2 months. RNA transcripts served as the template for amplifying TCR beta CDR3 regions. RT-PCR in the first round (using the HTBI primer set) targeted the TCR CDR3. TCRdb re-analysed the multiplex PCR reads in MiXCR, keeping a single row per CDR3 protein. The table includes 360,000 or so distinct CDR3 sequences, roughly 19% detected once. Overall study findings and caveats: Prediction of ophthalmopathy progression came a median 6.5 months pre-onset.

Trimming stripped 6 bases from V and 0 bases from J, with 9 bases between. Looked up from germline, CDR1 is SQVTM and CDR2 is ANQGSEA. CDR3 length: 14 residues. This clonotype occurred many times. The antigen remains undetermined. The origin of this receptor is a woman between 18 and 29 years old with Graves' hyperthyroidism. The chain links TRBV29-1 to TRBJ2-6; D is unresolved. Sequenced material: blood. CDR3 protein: CSVMLNSGANVLTF. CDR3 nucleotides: TGCAGCGTAATGCTGAACTCTGGGGCCAACGTCCTGACTTTC.